This TCR beta chain was sequenced during a study of blood T cells in healthy people across ages. There are 15 residues in the CDR3. Comments on this clonotype: One end of the junction fails to match germline, which may point to a read error.

Individuals who donated were healthy Caucasians from Russia aged about 6 to 95. Per sample, at least 5 micrograms of total RNA were extracted. Alongside a J-beta primer mix, a sample-barcoded 5' primer served in a second PCR lasting about 7 to 11 cycles. Each CDR3 protein is one row after TCRdb ran MiXCR on the 5' RACE reads. This sample yields 1.5 million or so distinct CDR3 sequences, of which roughly 43% are seen a single time; around 4% belongs to the top ten. This receptor was obtained from a young woman in good health. The genes are TRBV12-3 or TRBV12-4 and TRBJ2-4; 10 bases agree with TRBD2. Judging by the DNA end, TRBJ2-7 fits better; the J call may be wrong. Sequenced: blood. This CDR3 reads CTSSFGELAGDEQYF. Here the CDR3 DNA reads TGTACCAGCAGTTTCGGGGAGCTAGCGGGAGACGAGCAGTACTTC.